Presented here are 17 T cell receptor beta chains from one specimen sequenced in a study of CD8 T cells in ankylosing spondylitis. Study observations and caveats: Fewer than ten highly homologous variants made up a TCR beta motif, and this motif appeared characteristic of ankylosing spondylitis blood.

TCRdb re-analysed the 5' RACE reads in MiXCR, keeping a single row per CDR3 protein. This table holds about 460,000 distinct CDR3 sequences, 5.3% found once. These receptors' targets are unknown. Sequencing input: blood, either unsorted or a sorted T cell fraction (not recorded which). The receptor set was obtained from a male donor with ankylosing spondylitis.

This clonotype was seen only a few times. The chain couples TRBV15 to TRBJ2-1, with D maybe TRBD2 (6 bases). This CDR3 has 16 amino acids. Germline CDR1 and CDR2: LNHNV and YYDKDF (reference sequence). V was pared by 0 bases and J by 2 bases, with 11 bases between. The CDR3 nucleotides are TGTGCCACCAGCAGAGATCCGACGGGGGCCTACAATGAGCAGTTCTTC. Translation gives CATSRDPTGAYNEQFF.

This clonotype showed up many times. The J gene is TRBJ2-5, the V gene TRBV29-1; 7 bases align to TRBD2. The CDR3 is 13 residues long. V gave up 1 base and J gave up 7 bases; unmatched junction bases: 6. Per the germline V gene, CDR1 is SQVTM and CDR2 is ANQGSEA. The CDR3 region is CSVEGRLAVTQYF. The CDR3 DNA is TGCAGCGTTGAAGGGAGACTAGCCGTGACCCAGTACTTC.

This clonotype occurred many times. CDR3 nucleotide sequence: TGCAGCGTCCCGGGACCAGCAGCAGATACGCAGTATTTT. Amino acid sequence: CSVPGPAADTQYF. The J gene is TRBJ2-3, the V gene TRBV29-1; D may match TRBD1 or TRBD2 (5 bases each). Trimming pared 6 bases from V and 4 bases from J, leaving 14 bases between. There are 13 residues in the CDR3. The germline CDR1 and CDR2 sequences are SQVTM and ANQGSEA.

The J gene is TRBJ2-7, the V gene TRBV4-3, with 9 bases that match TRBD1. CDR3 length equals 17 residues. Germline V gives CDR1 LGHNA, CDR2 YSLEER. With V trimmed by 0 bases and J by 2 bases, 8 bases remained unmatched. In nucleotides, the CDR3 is TGCGCCAGCAGCCAAGAAGGGGGACAGGGCCCCCCCTACGAGCAGTACTTC. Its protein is CASSQEGGQGPPYEQYF.

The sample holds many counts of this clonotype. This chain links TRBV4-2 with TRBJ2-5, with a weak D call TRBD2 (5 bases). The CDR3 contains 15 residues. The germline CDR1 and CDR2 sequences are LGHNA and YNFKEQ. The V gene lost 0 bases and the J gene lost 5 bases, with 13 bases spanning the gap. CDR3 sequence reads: CASSQEGVTSETQYF. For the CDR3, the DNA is TGTGCCAGCAGCCAAGAGGGAGTGACCTCGGAGACCCAGTACTTC.

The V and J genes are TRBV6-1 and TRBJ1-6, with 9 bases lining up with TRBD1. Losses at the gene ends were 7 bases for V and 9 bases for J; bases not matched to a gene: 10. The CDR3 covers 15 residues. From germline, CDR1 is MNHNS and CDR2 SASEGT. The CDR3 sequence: CASMISETGGSPLHF. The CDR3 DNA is TGTGCCAGCATGATTTCTGAGACAGGGGGTTCACCCCTCCACTTT.

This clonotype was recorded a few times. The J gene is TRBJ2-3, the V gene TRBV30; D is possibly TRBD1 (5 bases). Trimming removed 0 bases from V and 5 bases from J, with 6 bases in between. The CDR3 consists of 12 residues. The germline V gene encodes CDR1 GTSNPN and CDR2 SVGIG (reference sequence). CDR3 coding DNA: TGTGCCTGGAGTGTAGGGGTAGATACGCAGTATTTT. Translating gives CAWSVGVDTQYF.

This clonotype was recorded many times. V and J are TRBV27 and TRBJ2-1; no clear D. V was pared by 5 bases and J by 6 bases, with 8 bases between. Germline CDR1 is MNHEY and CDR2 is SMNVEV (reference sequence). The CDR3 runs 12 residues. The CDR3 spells CASSTLFNEQFF. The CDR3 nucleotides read TGTGCCAGCAGTACCCTATTCAATGAGCAGTTCTTC.

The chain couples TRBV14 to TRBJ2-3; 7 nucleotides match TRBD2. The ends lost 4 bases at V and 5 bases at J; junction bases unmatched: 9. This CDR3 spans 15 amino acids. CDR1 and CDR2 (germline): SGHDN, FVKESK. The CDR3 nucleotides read TGTGCCAGCAGCCTCCGTCGCGGGGGTGGAGATACGCAGTATTTT. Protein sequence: CASSLRRGGGDTQYF.

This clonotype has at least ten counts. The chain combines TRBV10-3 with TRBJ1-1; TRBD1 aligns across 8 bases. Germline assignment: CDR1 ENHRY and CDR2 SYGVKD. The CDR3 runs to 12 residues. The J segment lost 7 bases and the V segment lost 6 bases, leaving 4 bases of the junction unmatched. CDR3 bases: TGTGCCATCAGGACAGGGGAGGATGAAGCTTTCTTT. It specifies CAIRTGEDEAFF.

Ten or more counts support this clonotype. The chain's CDR3 is CSARGPSAYNEQFF. The DNA of the CDR3 is TGCAGTGCTAGGGGGCCTAGCGCTTACAATGAGCAGTTCTTC. This chain joins TRBV20-1 and TRBJ2-1; D is perhaps TRBD2 (6 bases). The CDR3 has 14 amino acids. Trimming took off 3 bases at V and 4 bases at J, with 13 bases between the two ends. Germline V CDR1 and CDR2: DFQATT, SNEGSKA (reference sequence).

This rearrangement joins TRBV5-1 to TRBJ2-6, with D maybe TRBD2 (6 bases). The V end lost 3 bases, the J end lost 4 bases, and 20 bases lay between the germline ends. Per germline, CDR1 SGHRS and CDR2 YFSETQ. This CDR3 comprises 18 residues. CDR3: CASSSGTPPGWGANVLTF. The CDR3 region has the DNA TGCGCCAGCAGCTCCGGGACTCCTCCTGGGTGGGGGGCCAACGTCCTGACTTTC.

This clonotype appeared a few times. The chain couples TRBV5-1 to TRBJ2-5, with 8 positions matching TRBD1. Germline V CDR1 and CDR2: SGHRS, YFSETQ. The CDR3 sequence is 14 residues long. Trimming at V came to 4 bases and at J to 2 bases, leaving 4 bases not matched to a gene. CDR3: CASSDRTGQETQYF. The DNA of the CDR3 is TGCGCCAGCAGCGACCGGACAGGGCAAGAGACCCAGTACTTC.

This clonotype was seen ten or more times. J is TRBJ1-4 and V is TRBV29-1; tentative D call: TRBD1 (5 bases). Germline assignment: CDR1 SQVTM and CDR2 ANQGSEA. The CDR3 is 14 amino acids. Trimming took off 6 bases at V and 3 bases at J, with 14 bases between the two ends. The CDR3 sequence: CSVQPTAANEKLFF. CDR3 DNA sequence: TGCAGCGTCCAACCGACAGCAGCTAATGAAAAACTGTTTTTT.

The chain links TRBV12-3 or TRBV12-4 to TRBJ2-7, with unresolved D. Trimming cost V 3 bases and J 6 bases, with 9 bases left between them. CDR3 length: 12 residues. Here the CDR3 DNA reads TGTGCCAGCAGTTTTGAGGCGACCGAGCAGTACTTC. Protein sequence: CASSFEATEQYF.

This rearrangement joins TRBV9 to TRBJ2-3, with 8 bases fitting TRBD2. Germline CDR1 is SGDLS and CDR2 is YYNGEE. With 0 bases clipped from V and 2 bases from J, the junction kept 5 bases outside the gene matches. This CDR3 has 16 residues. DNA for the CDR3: TGTGCCAGCAGCGTAGAGGCTAGCGGGCACACAGATACGCAGTATTTT. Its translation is CASSVEASGHTDTQYF.

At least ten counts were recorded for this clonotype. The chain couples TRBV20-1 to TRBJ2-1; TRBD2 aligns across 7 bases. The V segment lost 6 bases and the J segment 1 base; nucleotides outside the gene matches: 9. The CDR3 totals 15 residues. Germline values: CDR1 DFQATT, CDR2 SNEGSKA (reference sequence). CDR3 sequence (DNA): TGCAGTGCACCTGACGGGGGAGGGTCCTACAATGAGCAGTTCTTC. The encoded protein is CSAPDGGGSYNEQFF.